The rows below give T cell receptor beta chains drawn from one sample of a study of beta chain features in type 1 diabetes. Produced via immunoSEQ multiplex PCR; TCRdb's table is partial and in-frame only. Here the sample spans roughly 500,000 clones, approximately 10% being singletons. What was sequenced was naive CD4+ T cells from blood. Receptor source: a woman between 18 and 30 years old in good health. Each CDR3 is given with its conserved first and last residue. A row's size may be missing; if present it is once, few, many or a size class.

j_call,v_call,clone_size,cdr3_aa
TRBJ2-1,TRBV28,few,CASGTGLAEQFF
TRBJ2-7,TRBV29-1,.,CSGGGSYEQYF
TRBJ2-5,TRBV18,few,CASSLEKMGTQYF
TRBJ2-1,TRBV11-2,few,CASSFRLAGVMKFF
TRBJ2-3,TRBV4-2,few,CASSRISTRGRTDTQYF
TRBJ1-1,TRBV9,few,CASSVGPNTEAFF
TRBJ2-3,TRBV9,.,CASSSRTSGMVTDTQYF
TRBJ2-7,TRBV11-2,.,CASSLGRPYEQYF
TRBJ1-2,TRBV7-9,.,CASSLGSGYGYTF
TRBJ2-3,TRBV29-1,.,CSVEGRPGLAGDTQYF
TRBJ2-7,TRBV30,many,CAWSVGLAGAYEQYF
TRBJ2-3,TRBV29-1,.,CSVEEGSDTQYF
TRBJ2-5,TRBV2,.,CASVGHQYQETQYF
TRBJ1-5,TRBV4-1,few,CASSQIGQGINQPQHF
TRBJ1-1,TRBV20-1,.,CSASARAEAFF
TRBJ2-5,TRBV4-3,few,CASSPRAGRVGETQYF
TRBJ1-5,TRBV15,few,CATSRGLESGQGYQPQHF
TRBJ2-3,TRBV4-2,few,CASSQEASGGRYF
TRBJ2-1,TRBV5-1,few,CASSVQGNEQFF
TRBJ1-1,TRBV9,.,CASSALQGGVNTEAFF
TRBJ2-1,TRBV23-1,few,CAIQNRAGLAGHPPVDEQFF
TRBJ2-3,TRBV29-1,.,CSVDLDLTDTQYF
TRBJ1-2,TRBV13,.,CASSSGRVSYGYTF
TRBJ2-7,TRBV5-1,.,CASSARDRAYEQYF
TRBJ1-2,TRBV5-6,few,CASSLVLESSGYTF
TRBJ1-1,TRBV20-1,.,CSASIGPKAFF
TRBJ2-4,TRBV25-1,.,CASSGRQGGGDIQYF
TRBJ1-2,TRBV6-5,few,CASSYSAGQLGYTF
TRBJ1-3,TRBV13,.,CASSLGVYSGNTIYF
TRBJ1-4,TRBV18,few,CASSPGTANEKLFF
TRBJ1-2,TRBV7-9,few,CASSFNYGYTF
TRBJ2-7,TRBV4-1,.,CASSQMTSGRYEQYF